This T cell receptor beta chain was found in a study of cytomegalovirus exposure and HLA in healthy donors. Germline assignment: CDR1 SGHVS and CDR2 FQNEAQ. CDR3 length: 16 amino acids. V dropped 0 bases and J dropped 3; count of bases not matched to a gene: 5. TCRdb's table, derived via immunoSEQ multiplex PCR, lists solely in-frame clones and lacks some. The table records approximately 270,000 clones, about 86% of them present only once. Whole-study results and caveats: It was 150 or so TCR beta chains that were listed as cytomegalovirus-associated.

Details on this clone: Its antigen is still unknown.

The source material was PBMCs. This clonotype was obtained from a young woman in good health and CMV-seronegative. The chain employs TRBV7-8 and TRBJ2-7; 10 nucleotides agree with TRBD1. The CDR3 nucleotides read TGTGCCAGCAGCTTAGCGGAGACAGGGGGCGTCTACGAGCAGTACTTC. Its protein is CASSLAETGGVYEQYF.